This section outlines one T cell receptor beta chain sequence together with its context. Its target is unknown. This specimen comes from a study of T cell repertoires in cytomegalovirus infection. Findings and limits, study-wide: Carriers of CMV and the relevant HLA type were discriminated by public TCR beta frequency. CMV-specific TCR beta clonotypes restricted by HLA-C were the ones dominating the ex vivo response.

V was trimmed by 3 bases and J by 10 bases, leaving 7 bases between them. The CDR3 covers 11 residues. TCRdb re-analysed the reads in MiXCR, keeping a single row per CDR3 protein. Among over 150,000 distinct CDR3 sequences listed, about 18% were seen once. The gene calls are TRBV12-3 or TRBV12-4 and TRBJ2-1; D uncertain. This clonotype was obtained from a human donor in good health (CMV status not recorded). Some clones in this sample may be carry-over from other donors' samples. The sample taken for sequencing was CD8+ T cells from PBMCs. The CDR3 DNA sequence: TGTGCCAGCAGTTTGCTAGGGGAGCAGTTCTTC. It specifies CASSLLGEQFF.